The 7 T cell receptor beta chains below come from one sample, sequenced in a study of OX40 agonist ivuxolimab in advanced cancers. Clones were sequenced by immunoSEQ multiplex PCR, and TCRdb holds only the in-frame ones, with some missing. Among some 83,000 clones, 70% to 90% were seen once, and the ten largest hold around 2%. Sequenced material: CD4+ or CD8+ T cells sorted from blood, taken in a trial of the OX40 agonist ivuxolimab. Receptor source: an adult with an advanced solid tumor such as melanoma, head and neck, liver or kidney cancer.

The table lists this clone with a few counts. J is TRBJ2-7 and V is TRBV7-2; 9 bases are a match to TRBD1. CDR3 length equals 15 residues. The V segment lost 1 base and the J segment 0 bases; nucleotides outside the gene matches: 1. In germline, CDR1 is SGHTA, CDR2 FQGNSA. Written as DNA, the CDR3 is TGTGCCAGCAGCTTAGGGGGACAGGGCTCCTACGAGCAGTACTTC. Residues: CASSLGGQGSYEQYF.

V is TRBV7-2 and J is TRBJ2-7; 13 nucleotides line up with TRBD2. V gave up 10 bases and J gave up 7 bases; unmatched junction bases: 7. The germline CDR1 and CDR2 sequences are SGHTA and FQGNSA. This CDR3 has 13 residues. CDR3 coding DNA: TGTGCCACCAGTTGGGGACTAGCGGGGGAGCAGTACTTC. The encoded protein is CATSWGLAGEQYF.

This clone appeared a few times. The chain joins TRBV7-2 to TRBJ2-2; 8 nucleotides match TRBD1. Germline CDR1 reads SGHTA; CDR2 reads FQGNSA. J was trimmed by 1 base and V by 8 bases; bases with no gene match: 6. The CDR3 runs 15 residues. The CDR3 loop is CASRPDRGNTGELFF. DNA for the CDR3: TGTGCCAGCCGACCAGACAGGGGGAACACCGGGGAGCTGTTTTTT.

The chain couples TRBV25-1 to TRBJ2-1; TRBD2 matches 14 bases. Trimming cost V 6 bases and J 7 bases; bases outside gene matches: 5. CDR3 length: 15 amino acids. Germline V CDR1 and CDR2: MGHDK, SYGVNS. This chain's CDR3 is CASRGTSGRGNEQFF. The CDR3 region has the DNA TGTGCCAGCAGGGGGACTAGCGGGAGAGGGAATGAGCAGTTCTTC.

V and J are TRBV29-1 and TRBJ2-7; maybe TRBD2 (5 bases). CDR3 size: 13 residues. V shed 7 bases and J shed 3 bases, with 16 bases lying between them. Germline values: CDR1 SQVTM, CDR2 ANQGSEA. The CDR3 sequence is CSAEMLEGYEQYF. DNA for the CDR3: TGCAGCGCTGAGATGCTCGAGGGCTACGAGCAGTACTTC.

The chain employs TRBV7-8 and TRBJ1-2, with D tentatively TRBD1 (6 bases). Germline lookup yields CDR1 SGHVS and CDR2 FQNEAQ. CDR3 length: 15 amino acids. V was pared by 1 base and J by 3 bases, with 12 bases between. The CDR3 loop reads CASSLVPGHHYGYTF. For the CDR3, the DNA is TGTGCCAGCAGCTTAGTTCCGGGACATCACTATGGCTACACCTTC. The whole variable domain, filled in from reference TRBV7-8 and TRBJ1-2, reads GAGVSQSPRYKVAKRGQDVALRCDPISGHVSLFWYQQALGQGPEFLTYFQNEAQLDKSGLPSDRFFAERPEGSVSTLKIQRTQQEDSAVYLCASSLVPGHHYGYTFGSGTRLTVV.

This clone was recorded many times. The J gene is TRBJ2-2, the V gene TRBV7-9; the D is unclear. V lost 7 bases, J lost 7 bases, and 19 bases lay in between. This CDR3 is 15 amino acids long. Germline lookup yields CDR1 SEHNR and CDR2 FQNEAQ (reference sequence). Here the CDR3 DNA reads TGTGCCAGCACCGAACGTCGGCAGAACTTCGGGGAGCTGTTTTTT. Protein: CASTERRQNFGELFF.